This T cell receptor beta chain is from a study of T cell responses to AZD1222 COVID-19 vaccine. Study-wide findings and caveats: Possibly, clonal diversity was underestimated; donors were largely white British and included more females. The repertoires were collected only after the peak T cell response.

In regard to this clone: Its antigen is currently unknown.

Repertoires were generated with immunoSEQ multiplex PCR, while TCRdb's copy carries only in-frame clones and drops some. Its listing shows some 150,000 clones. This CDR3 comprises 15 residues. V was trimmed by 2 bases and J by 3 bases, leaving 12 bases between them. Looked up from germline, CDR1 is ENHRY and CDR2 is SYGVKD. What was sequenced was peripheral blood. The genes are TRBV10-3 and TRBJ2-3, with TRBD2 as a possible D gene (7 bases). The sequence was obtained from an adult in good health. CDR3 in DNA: TGTGCCATCAGTGAGGTGGGGGGGGCTACAGATACGCAGTATTTT. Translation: CAISEVGGATDTQYF.